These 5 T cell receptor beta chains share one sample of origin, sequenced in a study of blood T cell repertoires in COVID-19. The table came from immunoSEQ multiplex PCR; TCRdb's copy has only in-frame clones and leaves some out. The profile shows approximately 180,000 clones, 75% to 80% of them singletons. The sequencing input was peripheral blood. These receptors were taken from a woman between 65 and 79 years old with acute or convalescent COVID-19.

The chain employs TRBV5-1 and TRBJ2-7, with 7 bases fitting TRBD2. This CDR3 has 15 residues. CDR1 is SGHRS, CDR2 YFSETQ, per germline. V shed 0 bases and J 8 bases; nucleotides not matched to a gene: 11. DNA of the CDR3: TGCGCCAGCAGCTTGGATGGGGCCCGGGGGGTTAAGCAGTACTTC. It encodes CASSLDGARGVKQYF.

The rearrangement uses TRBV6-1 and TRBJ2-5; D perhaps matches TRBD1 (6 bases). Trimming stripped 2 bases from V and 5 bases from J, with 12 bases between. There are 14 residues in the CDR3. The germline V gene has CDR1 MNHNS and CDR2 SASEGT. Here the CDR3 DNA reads TGTGCCAGCAGTGAACAGGGGCTGACGGAGACCCAGTACTTC. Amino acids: CASSEQGLTETQYF.

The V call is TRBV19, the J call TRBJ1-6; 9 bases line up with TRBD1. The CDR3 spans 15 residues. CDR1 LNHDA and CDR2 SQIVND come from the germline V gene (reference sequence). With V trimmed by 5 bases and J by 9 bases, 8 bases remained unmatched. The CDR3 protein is CASSSFGQGISPLHF. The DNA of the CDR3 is TGTGCCAGTAGTTCCTTCGGACAGGGGATTTCACCCCTCCACTTT. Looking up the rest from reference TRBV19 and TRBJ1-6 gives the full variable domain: DGGITQSPKYLFRKEGQNVTLSCEQNLNHDAMYWYRQDPGQGLRLIYYSQIVNDFQKGDIAEGYSVSREKKESFPLTVTSAQKNPTAFYLCASSSFGQGISPLHFGNGTRLTVT.

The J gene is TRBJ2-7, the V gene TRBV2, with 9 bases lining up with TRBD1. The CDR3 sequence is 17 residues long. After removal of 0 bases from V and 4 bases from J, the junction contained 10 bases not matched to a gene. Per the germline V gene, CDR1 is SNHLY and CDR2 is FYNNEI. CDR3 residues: CASSEARPGQGSYEQYF. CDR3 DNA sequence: TGTGCCAGCAGTGAAGCGCGGCCGGGACAGGGTTCTTACGAGCAGTACTTC.

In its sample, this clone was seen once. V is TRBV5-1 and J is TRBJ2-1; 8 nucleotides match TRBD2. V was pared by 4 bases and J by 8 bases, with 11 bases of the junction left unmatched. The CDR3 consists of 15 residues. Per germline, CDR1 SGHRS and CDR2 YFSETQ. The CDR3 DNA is TGCGCCAGCAGCCTGTCGGGACTAGTCACCCATGAGCAGTTCTTC. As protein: CASSLSGLVTHEQFF.